Listed below are T cell receptor beta chains from one sample, sequenced in a study of shared clonotypes between healthy human individuals. The table came from immunoSEQ multiplex PCR; TCRdb's copy has only in-frame clones and leaves some out. The repertoire holds over a million clones, 98% seen once, with roughly 0.4% in the top ten. Sequenced material: naive CD4+ T cells sorted from blood. The receptors were sampled from a man aged 25-45 years in good health. Both conserved end residues are trimmed from each CDR3. The D gene is left open where the match is weak.

j_call v_call d_call cdr3_aa
TRBJ2-3 TRBV27 TRBD1 ASSQQGRGADTQY
TRBJ2-5 TRBV7-6 TRBD2 ASSSGTSGRGGETQY
TRBJ2-7 TRBV5-6 TRBD2 ASSRGLAGREPYEQY
TRBJ1-2 TRBV6-6 TRBD1 ASSETGAGYT
TRBJ2-4 TRBV5-1 TRBD2 ASAPLVGLDDGIQY
TRBJ1-2 TRBV9 . ASSVGQLNYGYT
TRBJ2-7 TRBV4-1 . ASSQFVGGLDEQY
TRBJ2-2 TRBV7-9 TRBD2 ASSPGGGEGPGELF
TRBJ2-5 TRBV28 . ASSLPLAAGETQY
TRBJ2-3 TRBV19 . ASEGGTDTQY
TRBJ2-3 TRBV4-3 . ASSQGVSGASTDTQY
TRBJ2-1 TRBV4-1 . ASSQYGTYNEQF
TRBJ2-2 TRBV9 . ASSVVGQTFTGELF
TRBJ2-1 TRBV6-1 TRBD2 ASSEPVGGRALNEQF
TRBJ2-7 TRBV15 . ATSGSFGEQY
TRBJ1-1 TRBV7-6 TRBD1 ASSSFDRAEAF
TRBJ2-2 TRBV7-2 . ASSFLEATGELF
TRBJ2-3 TRBV21-1 . ASSAPGTSGPTGRY
TRBJ2-3 TRBV5-1 TRBD2 ASRPLAGVGSDTQY
TRBJ2-5 TRBV5-1 . ASSLVPGLGQETQY
TRBJ2-3 TRBV29-1 . SVEMNRASSTDTQY
TRBJ1-1 TRBV5-6 . ASKQPSSVLTEAF
TRBJ2-1 TRBV15 TRBD2 ATSRAGGRAGNEQF
TRBJ2-1 TRBV29-1 . SADYADTHNEQF
TRBJ2-1 TRBV2 . ASSVYSVNEQF
TRBJ2-7 TRBV30 TRBD1 AWSETSTGFRGEQY
TRBJ1-3 TRBV14 . ASSQWGASGNTIY
TRBJ2-7 TRBV28 . ASTSPFRYEQY
TRBJ1-1 TRBV2 . ASSFNWVGAMTEAF
TRBJ2-3 TRBV10-3 . AISESSSNTDTQY
TRBJ2-3 TRBV7-6 . ASSLATGRTDTQY
TRBJ2-1 TRBV25-1 . ASSETGGRTYNEQF
TRBJ2-7 TRBV18 TRBD1 ASSPSTGIEQY
TRBJ1-2 TRBV10-3 . AISESLGLKENYGYT
TRBJ1-5 TRBV15 TRBD1 ATSREFPDLTGASQPQH
TRBJ2-1 TRBV7-2 . ASSLYQKSHNEQF
TRBJ2-7 TRBV7-8 TRBD1 ASSSLGQEVYEQY
TRBJ1-4 TRBV2 . ASGRDRDSNEKLF
TRBJ2-5 TRBV5-5 . ASSRRSGLHQETQY
TRBJ1-2 TRBV7-2 . ASHELGRTDYGYT
TRBJ2-2 TRBV10-3 TRBD1 AISLGQGRVRELF
TRBJ1-3 TRBV15 TRBD1 ATSRATGPDRAYSGNTIY
TRBJ2-3 TRBV15 . ATSAPEGWERAVDTQY
TRBJ2-5 TRBV2 . ASRFIREETQY
TRBJ2-1 TRBV5-1 TRBD2 ASSPAGTSGTEQF
TRBJ2-1 TRBV29-1 . SVGSDSYNEQF
TRBJ1-2 TRBV7-2 TRBD1 ASSLQGGTGDWNYGYT
TRBJ2-3 TRBV9 TRBD2 ASSAGASGSSTDTQY
TRBJ2-5 TRBV5-4 TRBD2 ASSLGSGRLETQY
TRBJ2-7 TRBV2 . ASRDGTLSILEQY
TRBJ2-7 TRBV11-2 . ASSPRTKDYEQY
TRBJ1-1 TRBV19 TRBD1 ASSKDRSIHAEAF
TRBJ2-3 TRBV5-1 . ASSLIPGTDTQY
TRBJ2-1 TRBV27 . ASSLTGNEQF
TRBJ2-1 TRBV5-8 . ASSLGVDRNNEQF
TRBJ1-2 TRBV28 TRBD1 ASSSVGQGGGYT
TRBJ2-2 TRBV6-5 TRBD1 ASSYEDRVTGELF